This T cell receptor (beta chain) was identified in a study of T cells in Graves' hyperthyroidism and ophthalmopathy. This clonotype was seen many times. The antigen remains unidentified. The source material, RNA transcripts, was used to amplify TCR beta CDR3 regions. A set of HTBI primers served as the primers for a first-round RT-PCR of the TCR CDR3. TCRdb recomputed calls from the multiplex PCR reads with MiXCR, one row per CDR3 protein. The sample consists of approximately 410,000 distinct CDR3 sequences, under 15% of them appearing once. Study-level points and caveats: Stable hyperthyroidism was separated from ophthalmopathy by a model based on 13 V-J features.

The source of the PBMCs was over 8.5 ml of fresh peripheral blood. Trimming took 3 bases from V and 4 from J; bases not matched to a gene: 5. Germline values: CDR1 SNHLY, CDR2 FYNNEI. The CDR3 contains 15 residues. The chain couples TRBV2 to TRBJ2-1, with 8 bases matching TRBD2. Input material: blood. This sequence was found in a man aged 18 to 29 with Graves' ophthalmopathy. CDR3 sequence (DNA): TGTGCCAGCAGTGAGGTGGCGGGGGGATACAATGAGCAGTTCTTC. It yields the protein CASSEVAGGYNEQFF.